The rows below give T cell receptor beta chains drawn from one sample of a study of blood T cell repertoires in COVID-19. TCRdb's table, derived via immunoSEQ multiplex PCR, lists solely in-frame clones and lacks some. The sample records 390,000 or so clones, around 91% being singletons. The material sequenced was peripheral blood. These receptors were taken from a man aged 18 to 29 with active or convalescent COVID-19. CDR3s leave out the opening cysteine and the closing phenylalanine or tryptophan. Each record gives: V gene, clone size, J gene, CDR3 protein. Only part of the rows carry a size: once, few, many, or a class if the clone is expanded.

>TRBV7-3|once|TRBJ1-2
ASSSRGADYT
>TRBV6-5|once|TRBJ1-6
ASSYARQGSRSPLH
>TRBV7-3|-|TRBJ2-1
ASSPGTSGSGEQF
>TRBV4-1|-|TRBJ1-1
ASSSTGSEAF
>TRBV6-6|-|TRBJ1-5
ASSLRDRAPYSNQPQH
>TRBV12-3/TRBV12-4|-|TRBJ2-3
ASSLGTNAQY
>TRBV27|-|TRBJ2-3
ASSFRGTQY
>TRBV12-3/TRBV12-4|-|TRBJ1-6
ATREGHSPLH
>TRBV5-4|-|TRBJ2-7
ASSADRVQSEQY
>TRBV10-3|-|TRBJ1-1
AINGGQMNTEAF
>TRBV19|-|TRBJ1-1
ASSVDSLANTEAF
>TRBV4-1|-|TRBJ2-7
ASSQGTGERREQY
>TRBV3-1/TRBV3-2|-|TRBJ2-2
ASSRLGLAGTNTGELF
>TRBV4-1|-|TRBJ1-5
ASGKGAQPQH
>TRBV7-9|-|TRBJ2-1
ASSPRSYNEQF
>TRBV5-1|-|TRBJ2-7
ASSITGTSVEQY
>TRBV19|once|TRBJ2-5
ASSLERTSGGQETQY
>TRBV5-5|-|TRBJ1-6
ASSLGQGASWYNSPLH
>TRBV6-6|-|TRBJ2-7
ASSFFPGLGWEQY
>TRBV29-1|-|TRBJ1-2
SVTGYT
>TRBV7-2|few|TRBJ1-1
ASSLVLRQKHTEAF
>TRBV5-1|-|TRBJ1-2
ASSRGYRYGYT
>TRBV2|once|TRBJ1-1
ASRGGQGPSMNTEAF
>TRBV10-3|-|TRBJ2-3
AISIAGGDTQY
>TRBV6-5|-|TRBJ2-1
ASKGSSYNEQF
>TRBV4-1|-|TRBJ2-7
ASSQDLHRANEQY
>TRBV14|-|TRBJ2-1
ASSRWRDEQF
>TRBV2|once|TRBJ2-3
ASTRERADTQY
>TRBV19|-|TRBJ1-5
ASSMTAYSNQPQH
>TRBV11-3|-|TRBJ2-3
ASSSLGSTDTQY
>TRBV20-1|-|TRBJ2-1
SASLDRRYNEQF
>TRBV7-8|-|TRBJ2-1
ASSFGLLNNEQF
>TRBV19|-|TRBJ1-6
ASRVAGTTPYNSPLH
>TRBV4-1|-|TRBJ2-1
ASRHPGNNEQF
>TRBV6-5|-|TRBJ1-2
ASSYSAGGGYGYT
>TRBV7-6|-|TRBJ2-1
ASSLDSGTSGGYNEQF
>TRBV18|-|TRBJ2-7
ASSPGTGNTYEQY
>TRBV4-3|-|TRBJ2-7
ASSQGPRVDYEQY
>TRBV21-1|-|TRBJ2-1
ASSKEGAGGHPYNEQF
>TRBV27|-|TRBJ2-5
ASSLSRLKETQY
>TRBV5-1|-|TRBJ2-1
ASSFYGESYNEQF
>TRBV5-5|-|TRBJ1-2
ASSLVAGGGYT
>TRBV6-4|few|TRBJ1-3
ASSDTFGGSVSGNTIY
>TRBV9|once|TRBJ1-2
ASAEGGLGYGYT
>TRBV4-2|-|TRBJ2-3
ASSQSAGTSGISTDTQY
>TRBV15|-|TRBJ1-4
ATSRGDRGPDNEKLF
>TRBV4-1|few|TRBJ2-1
ASSQGTGKGYNEQF
>TRBV5-5|-|TRBJ1-5
ASSLLYSNQPQH
>TRBV14|-|TRBJ2-1
ASRPGLAALYNEQF
>TRBV7-3|-|TRBJ2-1
ASSSGGSSYNEQF
>TRBV7-3|-|TRBJ2-5
ASSGIPGTIQETQY
>TRBV19|-|TRBJ1-2
ASSIQRGRDKNYGYT
>TRBV28|once|TRBJ2-5
ASRAERGGQETQY
>TRBV6-2/TRBV6-3|-|TRBJ2-7
ASSPIELAGEYEQY
>TRBV28|-|TRBJ1-1
ASSLGTGEAF